The sequence of this TCR beta chain was determined in a study of blood T cell repertoires in COVID-19. Study-wide context: COVID-19 samples, acute and convalescent, were from the United States, Italy and Spain. The analysed material was cDNA or gDNA that came from T cells, B-cell-depleted T cells, or PBMCs.

Original processing methods: Reference gene primer amplification yielded estimated nucleated cell counts. The repertoire was sequenced with immunoSEQ multiplex PCR; TCRdb's copy has only in-frame clones and lacks some. The DNA was the basis for D and trimming; V, J and clone size are from that table. Of 150,000 to 200,000 clones in the sample, more than 75% are singletons; the top ten hold just under 2.5%. CDR3 size: 13 residues. V lost 6 bases and J lost 6, with 14 bases in between. CDR1 SNHLY and CDR2 FYNNEI come from the germline V gene. The chain joins TRBV2 to TRBJ1-1; D is possibly TRBD1 (6 bases). The sequence was obtained from a man aged 40-49 years with active or convalescent COVID-19. The sequenced sample consisted of peripheral blood. The CDR3 region is CASSQGSWSEAFF. The CDR3 DNA reads as TGTGCCAGCAGCCAGGGGAGCTGGTCTGAAGCTTTCTTT.